This TCR beta chain derives from a study of blood T cell repertoires in COVID-19 (dated by TCRdb to the early 2020s). For the study in its entirety: Collaborator samples came from the United States, Italy and Spain and covered acute and convalescent phases of COVID-19. The material from the prospective study consisted of cDNA or gDNA derived from T cells, B-cell-depleted T cells, or PBMCs. Subjects who had been exposed to COVID-19, were actively infected with it, or had recovered from it provided the deeply sampled blood TCRbeta repertoires that made up the dataset. The repertoires were released in a freely available public database meant as a resource for research on the immune response to SARS-CoV-2. The samples were drawn from two sources: the first 160 participants of the ongoing ImmuneRACE study, and 950 to 1,500 subjects contributed by 6 global collaborators. The sample metadata nearly always contained a de-identified subject ID, COVID-19 status, age in years and sex. HLA class I and class II types, where available, came from metadata supplied by the sample provider rather than from assay-based typing. On the study overall, not on this receptor specifically: How much clinical and demographic metadata was included differed by source and by participant, and the metadata was provided uncurated.

On this clone: Its antigen is currently not known. It has no much larger one-base neighbor in the sample; base qualities were not kept.

The CDR3 runs 14 amino acids, cysteine and phenylalanine included. The only DNA kept is the CDR3, 42 bases in frame from the first base. Based on the germline V gene, the CDR1 and CDR2 sequences are MNHEY and SVGAGI. Relative to germline, V is 6 bases shorter and J is 7 bases shorter, with 15 bases between their ends. TCRbeta CDR3 regions were amplified from genomic DNA by means of the immunoSEQ Assay, a bias-controlled multiplex PCR. The authors' analysis ran thus. Nucleated cell counts per sample were estimated from amplification of reference gene primers within the assay. Sequence reads were collapsed and filtered to measure the absolute abundance of every unique TCRbeta CDR3 rearrangement. For each sample, productive Simpson clonality was calculated by taking the square root of Simpson's diversity index across productive rearrangements. TCRdb stores this immuneACCESS table with in-frame sequences only. Part of the clones is absent; in the studies checked, under half of the shortfall reflects unresolved V genes, and no reason is known for the rest. For V, J and clone size, that table is used; D and trimming come from the DNA. Within this sample are a few hundred thousand clones, with about 89% of them counted one time only. The top ten clonotypes cover under 8% of the sample.

Another Seattle source contributed samples from volunteer blood donors who had recovered from COVID-19. Whole blood was collected in K2EDTA tubes by collaborating institutions according to the institutions' own protocols. Collaborator samples were shipped for TCRbeta analysis as frozen whole blood, isolated PBMCs, or DNA extracted from either sample type. Material for sequencing was peripheral blood. The TCR comes from a man aged 18 to 29 who had recovered from COVID-19. The chain is assembled from TRBV6-5 and TRBJ1-4; the D gene is perhaps TRBD1, on 6 matching bases. This receptor carries the CDR3 CASSRQVLGEKLFF. Read as DNA, the sequence is TGTGCCAGCAGCAGACAGGTCCTGGGTGAAAAACTGTTTTTT.